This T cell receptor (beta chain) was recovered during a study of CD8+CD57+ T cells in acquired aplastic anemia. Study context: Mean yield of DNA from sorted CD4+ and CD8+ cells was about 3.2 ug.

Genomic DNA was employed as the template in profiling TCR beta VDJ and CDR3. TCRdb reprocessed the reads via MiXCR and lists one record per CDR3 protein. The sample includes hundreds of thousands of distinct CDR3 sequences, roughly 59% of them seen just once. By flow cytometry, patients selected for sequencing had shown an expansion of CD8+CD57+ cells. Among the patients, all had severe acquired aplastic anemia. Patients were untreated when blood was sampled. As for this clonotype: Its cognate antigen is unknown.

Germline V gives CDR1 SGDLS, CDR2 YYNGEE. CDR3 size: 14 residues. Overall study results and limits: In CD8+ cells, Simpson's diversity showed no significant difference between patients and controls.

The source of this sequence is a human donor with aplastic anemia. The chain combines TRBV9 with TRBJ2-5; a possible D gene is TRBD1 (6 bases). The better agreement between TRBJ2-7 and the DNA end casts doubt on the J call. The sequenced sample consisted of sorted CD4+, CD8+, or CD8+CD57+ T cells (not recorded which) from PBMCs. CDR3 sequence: CASSLGVRGYEQYF. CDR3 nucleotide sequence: TGTGCCAGCAGCTTAGGCGTTAGGGGGTACGAGCAGTACTTC.